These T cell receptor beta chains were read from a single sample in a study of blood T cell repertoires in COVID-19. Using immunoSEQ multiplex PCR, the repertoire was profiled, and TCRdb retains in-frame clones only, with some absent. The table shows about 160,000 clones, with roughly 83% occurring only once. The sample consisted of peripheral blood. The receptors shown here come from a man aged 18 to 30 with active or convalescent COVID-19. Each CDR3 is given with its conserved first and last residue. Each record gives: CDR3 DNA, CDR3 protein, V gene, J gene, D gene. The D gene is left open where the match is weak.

cdr3_nt: TGCGCCAGCAGCTCCAGGGACAGGGGGCAAGATACGCAGTATTTT
cdr3_aa: CASSSRDRGQDTQYF
v_call: TRBV5-1
j_call: TRBJ2-3
d_call: TRBD1

cdr3_nt: TGCGCCAGCAGCGGCGGGACTAGCGGGGGTTTTAGCTCCTACAATGAGCAGTTCTTC
cdr3_aa: CASSGGTSGGFSSYNEQFF
v_call: TRBV10-1
j_call: TRBJ2-1
d_call: TRBD2

cdr3_nt: TGTGCCAGCAGTAGGGGATCCCAAGAGACCCAGTACTTC
cdr3_aa: CASSRGSQETQYF
v_call: TRBV7-2
j_call: TRBJ2-5
d_call: .

cdr3_nt: TGTGCCAGCAGTGAAGATCGGGGACAGGGCGGCACTGAAGCTTTCTTT
cdr3_aa: CASSEDRGQGGTEAFF
v_call: TRBV2
j_call: TRBJ1-1
d_call: TRBD1

cdr3_nt: TGTGCCTGGAGCCGACAGGGCACGGCCAATCAGCCCCAGCATTTT
cdr3_aa: CAWSRQGTANQPQHF
v_call: TRBV30
j_call: TRBJ1-5
d_call: TRBD1

cdr3_nt: TGTGCCAGCAGCCACGTCCTACCGGGACAGGGGGCTGTCCAAGAGACCCAGTACTTC
cdr3_aa: CASSHVLPGQGAVQETQYF
v_call: TRBV4-2
j_call: TRBJ2-5
d_call: TRBD1

cdr3_nt: TGTGCCAGCAGTGTAGGGGATGGCCAGCCCCAGCATTTT
cdr3_aa: CASSVGDGQPQHF
v_call: TRBV2
j_call: TRBJ1-5
d_call: .

cdr3_nt: TGCGCCAGCAGTGAAGAGCTGTTGGATACGCAGTATTTT
cdr3_aa: CASSEELLDTQYF
v_call: TRBV10-1
j_call: TRBJ2-3
d_call: .

cdr3_nt: TGTGCCAGCAGGTTGAGAGGGGGAATCTACGAGCAGTACTTC
cdr3_aa: CASRLRGGIYEQYF
v_call: TRBV6-5
j_call: TRBJ2-7
d_call: .

cdr3_nt: TGTGCCAGCAGCTTAGCGGGGGGAAGCACTGAAGCTTTCTTT
cdr3_aa: CASSLAGGSTEAFF
v_call: TRBV7-9
j_call: TRBJ1-1
d_call: .

cdr3_nt: TGTGCCAGCAGTTTTAGAACCAATAGAGGTAGTGAGCAGTTCTTC
cdr3_aa: CASSFRTNRGSEQFF
v_call: TRBV6-5
j_call: TRBJ2-1
d_call: .

cdr3_nt: TGTGCCAGCAGTGACGGGACACAAATTGAAGCTTTCTTT
cdr3_aa: CASSDGTQIEAFF
v_call: TRBV2
j_call: TRBJ1-1
d_call: .

cdr3_nt: TGTGCCAGCAGCTCCCCTCGGGGACAGTTCTCCTACGAGCAGTACTTC
cdr3_aa: CASSSPRGQFSYEQYF
v_call: TRBV13
j_call: TRBJ2-7
d_call: TRBD1